The clone carrying this T cell receptor (beta chain) showed up many times. Its antigen is not known. The entry originates in a study of T cell repertoires in cytomegalovirus infection. On the study more broadly: Newly reported HLA-C-restricted and thoroughly characterized HLA-B-restricted CMV epitopes were employed. Public TCR beta signature analysis indicated the presence of both CMV infection and matching HLA type.

V lost 5 bases to trimming and J lost 4 bases, with 18 bases between them. Germline CDR1 reads SEHNR; CDR2 reads FQNEAQ (reference sequence). This CDR3 region has 16 residues. The study, taken as a whole, reports: Carriers of CMV plus the relevant HLA were identified by cumulative public TCR beta family frequency. Predominance within the ex vivo response was attributable to HLA-C-restricted CMV-specific TCR beta clonotypes.

TCRdb analysed the reads with MiXCR anew, one entry per CDR3 protein. This table has 80,000 or so distinct CDR3 sequences, 24% appearing once. This sequence was found in a human donor in good health (CMV status not recorded). Some clones in this sample may be carry-over from other donors' samples. The rearrangement uses TRBV7-9 and TRBJ1-3; D possibly corresponds to TRBD1 (6 bases). The source was CD8+ T cells from cultured PBMCs, collected from culture after CMV antigen stimulation. The DNA for the CDR3 is TGTGCCAGCAGCGACTGGCGGGGGCCGGACGGAAACACCATATATTTT. Its protein product is CASSDWRGPDGNTIYF. The full variable domain, completed using reference TRBV7-9 and TRBJ1-3, is DTGVSQNPRHKITKRGQNVTFRCDPISEHNRLYWYRQTLGQGPEFLTYFQNEAQLEKSRLLSDRFSAERPKGSFSTLEIQRTEQGDSAMYLCASSDWRGPDGNTIYFGEGSWLTVV.